Listed here is a single TCR beta chain. This clonotype was recorded a few times. Its target antigen remains unknown. No base-level quality is on record; no much larger clone is a single base apart. The data are from a study of T-cell memory formation after mild COVID-19 listed by TCRdb under 2021. Regarding the research as a whole: Most TCR sequence clusters were specific to one of the two donors. In a couple of donors, T-cell clones that expanded and contracted after mild COVID-19 were followed by sequencing TCRalpha and TCRbeta repertoires longitudinally. The cohort comprised two young, previously healthy adult volunteers, one female and one male.

Overall study results and their limits: Clones contracting from day 15 to 85 had balanced CD4/CD8 phenotypes, while a second wave expanding from day 15 to 37 was biased towards CD4+. SARS-CoV-2 specificity of the second-wave clones peaking on day 37 was not confirmed. The detection of some responding clones in pre-infection memory suggests that pre-existing cross-reactive memory T cells joined the SARS-CoV-2 response. Contracting CD4+ clones were located mainly in the CM and EM memory subsets, whereas CD8+ clones were found to be enriched in EMRA. Only a couple of mild cases were covered by the study, and larger cohorts that include severe cases with pre-infection samples were considered necessary.

PBMCs were isolated by Ficoll-Paque density gradient centrifugation. Clipping removes 0 bases from V and 1 base from J, with 17 as the unmatched junction base count. Taken from cysteine to phenylalanine, the CDR3 has 20 residues. Only CDR3 DNA is held: 60 bases, read in frame from base 1. In the germline V gene, CDR1 corresponds to LGHNA and CDR2 to YSLEER. This sample was sequenced with an Illumina NovaSeq 6000. cDNA libraries for TCRalpha and TCRbeta were prepared by 5'RACE using constant-segment primers, with sample barcodes and unique molecular identifiers added. RNA was extracted from every sample with Trizol reagent. Library amplification was performed in two PCR steps, and a second sample barcode and Illumina TruSeq adapters were introduced in the second step. Libraries were sequenced on an Illumina NovaSeq with 2 x 150 bp paired-end reads. As for how the authors treated the data: The reads were demultiplexed and collapsed into UMI-guided consensus sequences using migec v1.2.7. Using mixcr v2.1.11, UMI consensuses were aligned to TRA and TRB V and J templates and then assembled into clonotypes. A clonotype was counted as expanded or contracted only when both edgeR and NoisET called the clonotype significant, with the noise models trained on biological replicates. For edgeR calls, the cutoffs were a false discovery rate-adjusted p below 0.01 and a log2 fold-change threshold of 1. As an exploratory analysis of dynamics, PCA with hierarchical clustering was applied to max-normalized trajectories of the 1000 most abundant clonotypes. Separately sequenced CD4+ and CD8+ repertoires were used to assign the CD4 or CD8 phenotype of responding clones. TCRdb ran its own pipeline on the public reads, namely fastp trimming at Q25 and MiXCR clone calling, and kept in-frame beta chains. Rows with one shared CDR3 protein collapse into an entry with the most common genes and DNA. These V and J calls derive from TCRdb rather than the authors' analysis. Across this sample there are about 290,000 distinct CDR3 sequences, with more than 15% seen only once. The top ten hold roughly 22% of the sample.

The sample consisted of PBMCs or a T cell subset sorted from them (not recorded which). This chain joins TRBV4-3 to TRBJ1-1; 7 junctional bases match TRBD1. The receptor's source is a man younger than 35 who had mild COVID-19 (a few samples of this study predate the infection). The sample titles of this study are shuffled in the database, so cell type and time point are left out; the donor was told from shared clones. The sequenced DNA: TGCGCCAGCAGCCAAGATTACCCCAGGGGGAAGCTGGAAAGGAACACTGAAGCTTTCTTT. It translates as CASSQDYPRGKLERNTEAFF.